The 27 T cell receptor beta chains listed next were all sequenced from one sample in a study of human T cells and chemical hapten exposure. As to time point: healthy volunteer bleed at 2 weeks. The total RNA was obtained from whole blood that was not fractionated. TCRdb passed the RACE reads through MiXCR, listing each CDR3 protein once. This sample carries about 130,000 distinct CDR3 sequences, around 8.3% of them seen once, and the ten largest clones take around 1.7%. Sequencing was carried out using whole blood. The receptors derive from a male donor in good health. Some clones in this sample may be carry-over from other donors' samples.

This chain connects TRBV7-2 to TRBJ1-1, with TRBD1 matching over 11 bases. Germline CDR1 and CDR2: SGHTA and FQGNSA. V trimming: 5 bases; J trimming: 5 bases; junction bases outside the gene matches: 7. The CDR3 spans 15 residues. The CDR3 sequence: CASSDWTGGWTEAFF. The CDR3, as DNA: TGTGCCAGCAGCGACTGGACAGGGGGCTGGACTGAAGCTTTCTTT.

J is TRBJ1-1 and V is TRBV6-2 or TRBV6-3; D not resolved. The length of the CDR3 is 15 residues. With 3 bases removed from V and 0 bases from J, the gap between germline ends came to 11 bases. Germline CDR1 and CDR2: MNHEY and SVGEGT. The CDR3 DNA is TGTGCCAGCAGTTATCGTACGGCCTTGAACACTGAAGCTTTCTTT. It codes for CASSYRTALNTEAFF.

J is TRBJ2-1 and V is TRBV12-3 or TRBV12-4, with D possibly being TRBD2 (6 bases). Trimming cost V 5 bases and J 7 bases, with 12 bases left between them. The CDR3 spans 13 residues. The CDR3 nucleotides are TGTGCCAGCAGTCCGAGACTAGAGAATGAGCAGTTCTTC. Protein: CASSPRLENEQFF.

In its sample, this clonotype was seen many times. This chain uses TRBV12-3 or TRBV12-4 with TRBJ2-1; TRBD2 matches 12 bases. The V segment lost 5 bases and the J segment 9 bases; nucleotides outside the gene matches: 2. The CDR3 consists of 13 residues. The CDR3: CASSASGRGEQFF. The CDR3 DNA sequence: TGTGCCAGCAGTGCTAGCGGGAGGGGTGAGCAGTTCTTC.

The rearrangement links TRBV10-3 to TRBJ2-2; 11 bases are a match to TRBD2. V dropped 4 bases and J dropped 6; count of bases not matched to a gene: 10. Germline CDR1 reads ENHRY; CDR2 reads SYGVKD. The CDR3 runs 17 residues. The CDR3 reads CAISALAGGVRAGELFF. The CDR3 DNA reads as TGTGCCATCAGTGCGCTAGCGGGAGGCGTTCGCGCCGGGGAGCTGTTTTTT.

This clonotype has only a few counts. The chain is built from TRBV11-3 and TRBJ2-2, with 8 positions matching TRBD2. Germline loops: CDR1 SGHNT, CDR2 YENEEA. With 2 bases clipped from V and 5 bases from J, the junction kept 10 bases outside the gene matches. There are 17 residues in the CDR3. The CDR3 region has the DNA TGTGCCAGCAGCTTATCATTCGGGGGACTAGGAACCGGGGAGCTGTTTTTT. Translating it yields CASSLSFGGLGTGELFF.

This clonotype was found a few times. The chain has TRBV29-1 and TRBJ1-1; D unresolved. Germline V gene lookup returns CDR1 SQVTM and CDR2 ANQGSEA. V was trimmed by 7 bases and J by 4 bases, leaving 19 bases between them. This CDR3 is 14 amino acids long. The DNA for the CDR3 is TGCAGCGCTGGGGATTCGCGGTTGAGCACTGAAGCTTTCTTT. Protein sequence: CSAGDSRLSTEAFF.

This clonotype showed up many times. The chain carries TRBV2 and TRBJ2-7; 9 nucleotides line up with TRBD1. Germline loops: CDR1 SNHLY, CDR2 FYNNEI. The V gene end was trimmed by 2 bases and the J gene end by 5 bases; junction bases not matched to a gene: 4. The CDR3 contains 14 residues. In DNA, the CDR3 is TGTGCCAGCAGTGAACGGGACAGGGTGGACGAGCAGTACTTC. Its translation is CASSERDRVDEQYF.

This chain uses TRBV4-1 with TRBJ2-1; D might be TRBD1 or TRBD2, each matching 5 bases. This CDR3 contains 19 residues. Trimming stripped 1 base from V and 0 bases from J, with 19 bases between. CDR1 is MGHRA and CDR2 is YSYEKL in the germline V gene. CDR3: CASSQAEGFPTSSYNEQFF. The CDR3 bases are TGCGCCAGCAGCCAAGCTGAGGGGTTCCCCACCAGCTCCTACAATGAGCAGTTCTTC.

This clonotype was seen repeatedly, ten times or more. The chain couples TRBV7-3 to TRBJ1-2; D not resolved. Per germline, CDR1 SGHTA and CDR2 FQGTGA. The CDR3 is 14 amino acids. Trimming took off 4 bases at V and 7 bases at J, with 16 bases between the two ends. The CDR3 reads CASSSGGGVSGYTF. CDR3 in DNA: TGTGCCAGCAGCTCCGGCGGTGGGGTCTCTGGCTACACCTTC.

This clonotype turned up a few times. The chain is built from TRBV10-3 and TRBJ2-5; the D gene is possibly TRBD1 (5 bases). Germline V gene data show CDR1 as ENHRY and CDR2 as SYGVKD. The V end was cut by 3 bases, the J end by 3 bases, with 8 bases between. The CDR3 runs 13 residues. This chain's CDR3 is CAISDKGKETQYF. Here the CDR3 DNA reads TGTGCCATCAGTGACAAGGGGAAAGAGACCCAGTACTTC.

The CDR3 region has the DNA TGTGCCAGCAGTTACTCGGCAGGGGCGGGAGGGCCTTCCTACGAGCAGTACTTC. Protein sequence: CASSYSAGAGGPSYEQYF. The rearrangement uses TRBV6-5 and TRBJ2-7; 9 bases match TRBD2. Germline CDR1 MNHEY, CDR2 SVGAGI. V lost 0 bases and J lost 1; bases outside the gene matches: 10. CDR3 length: 18 amino acids.

V usage is TRBV5-6 and J usage is TRBJ2-1; D possibly matches TRBD1 or TRBD2 (6 bases each). Trimming shortened V by 0 bases and J by 2 bases, and 9 bases separated the two germline ends. The CDR3 length is 15 residues. From germline, CDR1 is SGHDT and CDR2 YYEEEE. CDR3 region: CASSLGRGAYNEQFF. The DNA for the CDR3 is TGTGCCAGCAGCTTGGGGAGGGGGGCCTACAATGAGCAGTTCTTC.

This clonotype showed up just a few times. V usage is TRBV29-1 and J usage is TRBJ1-2; D gene unclear. Trimming took off 1 base at V and 3 bases at J, with 12 bases between the two ends. CDR1 and CDR2 (germline): SQVTM, ANQGSEA. The length of the CDR3 is 14 residues. CDR3 loop: CSVEVQQIDYGYTF. The DNA for the CDR3 is TGCAGCGTTGAAGTTCAACAGATCGACTATGGCTACACCTTC.

The V gene is TRBV19, the J gene TRBJ2-5; possible D gene TRBD2, 6 bases. V lost 4 bases and J 5 bases, leaving 17 bases between the germline ends. The CDR3 totals 15 residues. CDR1 and CDR2 (germline): LNHDA, SQIVND (reference sequence). CDR3 sequence reads: CASSTVYRGSETQYF. The CDR3 coding sequence is TGTGCCAGTAGTACTGTGTACCGGGGGAGCGAGACCCAGTACTTC.

This chain uses TRBV7-9 with TRBJ2-2; D ambiguous. Germline-derived CDR1 and CDR2 are SEHNR and FQNEAQ (reference sequence). The CDR3 is 12 amino acids. V lost 4 bases to trimming and J lost 6 bases, with 6 bases between them. CDR3 sequence reads: CASSYGSGELFF. As DNA, the CDR3 is TGTGCCAGCAGCTACGGATCCGGGGAGCTGTTTTTT.

This clonotype showed up just a few times. The CDR3 protein is CASSSSTGRATEAFF. The CDR3 coding sequence is TGTGCCAGCAGCTCAAGTACAGGGCGGGCCACTGAAGCTTTCTTT. The chain recombines TRBV5-5 with TRBJ1-1; TRBD1 might be the D (6 bases). This CDR3 contains 15 residues. V was shortened by 3 bases and J by 4 bases, with 16 bases between the two germline ends. Germline V lookup: CDR1 SGHKS, CDR2 YYEKEE (reference sequence).

The rearrangement joins TRBV6-2 or TRBV6-3 to TRBJ1-2; TRBD1 matches 7 bases. The germline CDR1 and CDR2 sequences are MNHEY and SVGEGT. V gave up 6 bases and J gave up 6 bases; unmatched junction bases: 7. CDR3 size: 13 residues. The DNA of the CDR3 is TGTGCCAGCAGGGGGACAGCAGAGGATGGCTACACCTTC. Protein product: CASRGTAEDGYTF.

This clonotype has a handful of counts. The chain combines TRBV6-1 with TRBJ2-7, with D possibly matching TRBD1 (6 bases). V lost 5 bases and J lost 1, with 12 bases in between. The CDR3 has 14 amino acids. Germline V gene sequence: CDR1 MNHNS, CDR2 SASEGT. CDR3 DNA sequence: TGTGCCAGCAGTAAGACGGACAGATCCTACGAGCAGTACTTC. It specifies CASSKTDRSYEQYF.

As for this clonotype: A much larger clone is a single base away; this may be a read error. This chain connects TRBV20-1 to TRBJ2-5; D is unresolved. CDR3 size: 13 residues. The V gene lost 3 bases and the J gene lost 3 bases, with 11 bases spanning the gap. Germline loops: CDR1 DFQATT, CDR2 SNEGSKA (reference sequence). The CDR3 DNA sequence: TGCAGTGCTAGCTGGCAGCCCGAAGAGACCCAGTACTTC. It encodes CSASWQPEETQYF.

This clonotype came up a few times. This chain links TRBV12-5 with TRBJ2-6; TRBD1 matches 10 bases. V shed 4 bases, J shed 0 bases, and the junction held 9 bases outside the gene matches. The CDR3 totals 19 residues. Germline V gene sequence: CDR1 LGHNT, CDR2 FRNRAP. Here the CDR3 DNA reads TGTGCTAGTGGTTCTCTGGGACAGGGGACCCGCTCTGGGGCCAACGTCCTGACTTTC. This translates into CASGSLGQGTRSGANVLTF.

The chain carries TRBV18 and TRBJ1-1; D gene ambiguous. Germline V gene sequence: CDR1 KGHSH, CDR2 LQKENI. The V end was cut by 2 bases, the J end by 0 bases, with 10 bases between. The CDR3 is 15 residues long. Written as DNA, the CDR3 is TGTGCCAGCTCACCAGGAACTAACATGAACACTGAAGCTTTCTTT. As protein: CASSPGTNMNTEAFF.

In this sample, this clonotype turned up a few times. This chain joins TRBV7-9 and TRBJ1-1; D call uncertain. The CDR3 extends over 12 amino acids. The V gene's germline CDR1 is SEHNR and CDR2 FQNEAQ (reference sequence). The V and J ends lost 4 bases and 5 bases respectively, with 8 bases between them. For the CDR3, the DNA is TGTGCCAGCAGCTCGCATAATACTGAAGCTTTCTTT. This encodes CASSSHNTEAFF.

The chain's CDR3 is CASSINAGEQYF. The CDR3 DNA is TGTGCCAGCTCTATTAATGCGGGCGAGCAGTACTTC. The rearrangement uses TRBV18 and TRBJ2-7; tentative D call: TRBD2 (5 bases). Trimming removed 6 bases from V and 6 bases from J, with 12 bases in between. Germline V lookup: CDR1 KGHSH, CDR2 LQKENI. The CDR3 consists of 12 residues.

This clonotype was seen many times. The chain has TRBV7-8 and TRBJ2-1; TRBD2 aligns across 7 bases. Germline CDR1 and CDR2: SGHVS and FQNEAQ. With 2 bases clipped from V and 8 bases from J, the junction kept 12 bases outside the gene matches. The CDR3 runs to 16 residues. The CDR3 DNA is TGTGCCAGCAGCTTAATTCGTTCGGGGGGAACGGATGAGCAGTTCTTC. Translation gives CASSLIRSGGTDEQFF.

This clonotype came up a few times. This chain uses TRBV6-5 with TRBJ2-1; D remains unclear. CDR1 is MNHEY and CDR2 is SVGAGI in the germline V gene. The V end was cut by 5 bases, the J end by 3 bases, with 14 bases between. This CDR3 is built from 15 residues. The CDR3 DNA is TGTGCCAGCAGTATGAAGATCGAGATCTACAATGAGCAGTTCTTC. Its protein is CASSMKIEIYNEQFF.

The chain is built from TRBV14 and TRBJ2-1; 14 bases fit TRBD2. This CDR3 comprises 18 residues. The J segment lost 0 bases and the V segment lost 0 bases, leaving 1 base of the junction unmatched. CDR1 is SGHDN and CDR2 is FVKESK in the germline V gene. CDR3 nucleotide sequence: TGTGCCAGCAGCCAAGATGGGACTAGCGGGGGCTCCTACAATGAGCAGTTCTTC. Its protein product is CASSQDGTSGGSYNEQFF.